This passage covers 2 T cell receptor beta chains from one sample sequenced in a study of T cell clonality in common variable immunodeficiency. For these TCRs, the target antigens are not known. Overall study findings and caveats: In common variable immunodeficiency, TCR beta chains reportedly carried fewer deletions and N-nucleotide insertions.

The table came from immunoSEQ multiplex PCR; TCRdb's copy has only in-frame clones and leaves some out. Listed for the sample are around 17,000 clones, none seen a single time. The sample was peripheral blood mononuclear cells. These receptors were taken from a human donor with common variable immunodeficiency.

This clone has only a few counts. The sequence runs out 3 residues before the end of the CDR3; the remainder is reconstructed from the germline J gene. The J gene is TRBJ2-7, the V gene TRBV7-2; a weak D match, TRBD2 (6 bases). The CDR3 loop spans 14 amino acids. Germline values: CDR1 SGHTA, CDR2 FQGNSA. Trimming cost V 0 bases and J 4 bases, with 10 bases left between them. The CDR3 protein is CASSLAGSGYEQYF. The CDR3 bases that were read are TGTGCCAGCAGCTTAGCGGGTAGCGGATACGAG.

The sample holds many counts of this clone. From the germline J gene comes the end of the CDR3, since the read stops 3 residues before it. The chain carries TRBV20-1 and TRBJ2-1; the match to TRBD2 covers 11 bases. The ends lost 0 bases at V and 9 bases at J; junction bases unmatched: 7. CDR1 and CDR2 from the germline V gene are DFQATT and SNEGSKA (reference sequence). The CDR3 has 15 amino acids. CDR3 residues: CSARDAASGRFEQFF. The CDR3 bases that were read are TGCAGTGCTAGAGATGCGGCTAGCGGGAGGTTTGAG.